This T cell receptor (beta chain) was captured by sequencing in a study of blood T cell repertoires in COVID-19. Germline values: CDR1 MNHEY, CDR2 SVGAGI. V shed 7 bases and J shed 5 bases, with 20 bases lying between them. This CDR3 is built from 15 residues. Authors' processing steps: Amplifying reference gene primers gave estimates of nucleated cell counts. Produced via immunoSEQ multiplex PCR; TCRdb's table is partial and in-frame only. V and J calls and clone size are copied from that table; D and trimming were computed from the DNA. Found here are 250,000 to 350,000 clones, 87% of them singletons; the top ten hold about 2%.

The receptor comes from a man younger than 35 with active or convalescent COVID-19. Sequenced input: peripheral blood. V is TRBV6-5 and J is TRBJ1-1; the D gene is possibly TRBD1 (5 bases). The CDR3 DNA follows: TGTGCCAGCACTCCCATCGGGGGTGCACAGACTGAAGCTTTCTTT. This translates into CASTPIGGAQTEAFF.